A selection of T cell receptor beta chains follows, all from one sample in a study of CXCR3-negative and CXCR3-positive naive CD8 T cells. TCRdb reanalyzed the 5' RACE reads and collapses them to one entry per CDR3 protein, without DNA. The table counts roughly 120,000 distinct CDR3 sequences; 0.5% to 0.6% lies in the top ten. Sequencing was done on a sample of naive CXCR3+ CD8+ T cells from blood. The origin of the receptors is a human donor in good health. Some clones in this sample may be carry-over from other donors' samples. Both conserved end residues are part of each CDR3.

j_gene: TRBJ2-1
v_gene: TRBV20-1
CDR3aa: CSAILRGGFDEQFF

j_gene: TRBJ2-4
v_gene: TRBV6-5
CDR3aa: CASSYSAGPRNIQYF

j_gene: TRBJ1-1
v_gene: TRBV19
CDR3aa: CASSSNRGLNTEAFF

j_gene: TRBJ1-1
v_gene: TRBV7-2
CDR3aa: CASSPTPPSDTEAFF

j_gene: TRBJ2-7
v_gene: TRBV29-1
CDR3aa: CSVVIGGHEQYF

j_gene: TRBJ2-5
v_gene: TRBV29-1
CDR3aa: CSVRADQMAQYF

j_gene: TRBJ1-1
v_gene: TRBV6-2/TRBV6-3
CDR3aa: CASRTWTEMNTEAFF

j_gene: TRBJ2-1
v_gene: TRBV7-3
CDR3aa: CASSRAGGGYNEQFF

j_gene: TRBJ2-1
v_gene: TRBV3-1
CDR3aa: CASSQDLHNEQFF

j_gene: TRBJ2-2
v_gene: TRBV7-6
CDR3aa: CASSLVGDRAGTGELFF

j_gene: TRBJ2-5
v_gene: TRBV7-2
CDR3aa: CASSPDGVRETQYF

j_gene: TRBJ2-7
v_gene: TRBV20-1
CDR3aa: CSARDMAPHRGSSSYEQYF

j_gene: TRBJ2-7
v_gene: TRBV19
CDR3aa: CASSVVLGLGYEQYF

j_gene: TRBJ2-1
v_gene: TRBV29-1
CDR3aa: CSVTDSTDNEQFF

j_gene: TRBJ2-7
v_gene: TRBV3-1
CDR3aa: CASSQGTGGPYEQYF

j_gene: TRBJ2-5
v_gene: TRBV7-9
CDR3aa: CASSLTSGGRQETQYF

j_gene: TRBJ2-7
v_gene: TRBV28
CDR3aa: CASSFSDSSHYYEQYF

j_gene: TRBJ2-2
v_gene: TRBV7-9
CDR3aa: CASSQHGELFF

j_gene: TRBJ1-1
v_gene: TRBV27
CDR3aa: CASKLDGLNTEAFF

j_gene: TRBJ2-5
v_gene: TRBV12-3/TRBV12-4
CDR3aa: CATLQRNQETQYF